The 2 T cell receptor beta chains below come from one sample, sequenced in a study of blood T cell repertoires in COVID-19. Repertoires were generated with immunoSEQ multiplex PCR, while TCRdb's copy carries only in-frame clones and drops some. The data contain roughly 75,000 clones, about 86% of them singletons. Sequenced sample: peripheral blood. These receptors were collected from an elderly man with COVID-19, enrolled during active disease.

The rearrangement uses TRBV3-1 (or the pseudogene TRBV3-2) and TRBJ1-5; no reliable D call. CDR3 length: 13 residues. Germline CDR1 and CDR2: LGHDT and YNNKEL (reference sequence). V was cut by 0 bases and J by 7 bases, with 7 bases left in between. The CDR3, as DNA: TGTGCCAGCAGCCAAGATCCGGGGCAGCCCCAGCATTTT. It encodes CASSQDPGQPQHF.

V is TRBV5-4 and J is TRBJ1-1, with D possibly TRBD1 on 5 matching bases. V was shortened by 4 bases and J by 1 base, with 8 bases between the two germline ends. Germline-derived CDR1 and CDR2 are SGHNT and YYREEE (reference sequence). The CDR3 consists of 13 residues. In DNA, the CDR3 is TGTGCCAGCAGCCCTCAGGGGAACACTGAAGCTTTCTTT. It is translated as CASSPQGNTEAFF.